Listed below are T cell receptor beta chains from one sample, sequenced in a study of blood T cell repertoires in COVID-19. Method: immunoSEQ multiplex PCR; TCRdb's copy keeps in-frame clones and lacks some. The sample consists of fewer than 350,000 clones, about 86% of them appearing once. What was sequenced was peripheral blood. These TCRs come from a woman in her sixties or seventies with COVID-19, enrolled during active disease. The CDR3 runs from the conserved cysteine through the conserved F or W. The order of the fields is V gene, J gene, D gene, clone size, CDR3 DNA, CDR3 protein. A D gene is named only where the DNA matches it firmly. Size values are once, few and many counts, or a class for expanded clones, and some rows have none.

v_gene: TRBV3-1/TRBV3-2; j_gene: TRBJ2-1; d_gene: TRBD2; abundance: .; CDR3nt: TGTGCCAGCAGCCTCCATACTAGCGGGGGCCCGGGGGAGCAGTTCTTC; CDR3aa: CASSLHTSGGPGEQFF
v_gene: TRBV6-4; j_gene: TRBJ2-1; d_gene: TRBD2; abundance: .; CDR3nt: TGTGCCAGCAGAGTAGCGGGGGGATCCTACAATGAGCAGTTCTTC; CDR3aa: CASRVAGGSYNEQFF
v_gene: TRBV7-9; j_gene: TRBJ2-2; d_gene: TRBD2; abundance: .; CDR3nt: TGTGCCAGCAGCTTAGCCCTAGCGGGGGCGGGTGAGCTGTTTTTT; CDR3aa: CASSLALAGAGELFF
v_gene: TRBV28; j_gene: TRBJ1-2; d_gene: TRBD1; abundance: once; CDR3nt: TGTGCCAGCAGTTTGGGGGGACAGGGGATTGGCTACACCTTC; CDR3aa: CASSLGGQGIGYTF
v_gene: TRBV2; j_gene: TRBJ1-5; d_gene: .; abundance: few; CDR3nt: TGTGCCAGCCAGGGTATGTATCAGCCCCAGCATTTT; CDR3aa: CASQGMYQPQHF
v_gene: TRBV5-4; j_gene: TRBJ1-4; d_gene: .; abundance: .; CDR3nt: TGTGCCAGCAGCTTGGGAGGGAATGGGGAAAAACTGTTTTTT; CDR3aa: CASSLGGNGEKLFF
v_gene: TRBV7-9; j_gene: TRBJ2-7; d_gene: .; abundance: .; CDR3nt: TGTGCCAGCAGCCCCTTCTCGGGGGAGCAGTACTTC; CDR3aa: CASSPFSGEQYF
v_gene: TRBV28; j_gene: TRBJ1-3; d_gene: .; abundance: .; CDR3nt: TGTGCCAGCAGTTTCCAGGGAGGTCTCGGACAAGGCCCTATATATTTT; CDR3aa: CASSFQGGLGQGPIYF
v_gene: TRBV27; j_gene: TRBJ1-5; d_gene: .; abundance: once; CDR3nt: TGTGCCAGCAGACTCAGGGGTGGCAATCAGCCCCAGCATTTT; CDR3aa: CASRLRGGNQPQHF
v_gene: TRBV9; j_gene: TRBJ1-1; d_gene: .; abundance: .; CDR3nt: TGTGCCAGCAGCGTAGCTGCGGCGGCGGACACTGAAGCTTTCTTT; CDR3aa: CASSVAAAADTEAFF
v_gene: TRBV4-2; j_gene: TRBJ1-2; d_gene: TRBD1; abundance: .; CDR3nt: TGTGCCAGCAGCCCGGGGTCTCAGGGGGCAAACTATGGCTACACCTTC; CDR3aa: CASSPGSQGANYGYTF
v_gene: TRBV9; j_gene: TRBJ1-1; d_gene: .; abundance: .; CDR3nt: TGTGCCAGCTCGGAGGCAGGTGGGAAGAACACTGAAGCTTTCTTT; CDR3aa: CASSEAGGKNTEAFF
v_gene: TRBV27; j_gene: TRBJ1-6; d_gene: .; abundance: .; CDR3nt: TGTGCCAGCACCCCAGGGAAACCCTATAATTCACCCCTCCACTTT; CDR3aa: CASTPGKPYNSPLHF
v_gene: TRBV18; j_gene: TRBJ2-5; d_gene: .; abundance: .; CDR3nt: TGTGCCAGCTCACCCCGGTACCAAGAGACCCAGTACTTC; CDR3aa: CASSPRYQETQYF
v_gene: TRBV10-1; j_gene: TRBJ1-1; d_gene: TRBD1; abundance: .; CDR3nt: TGCCCCGATTCTTCTGGGACAGGGGGCGAAACTGAAGCTTTCTTT; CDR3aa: CPDSSGTGGETEAFF
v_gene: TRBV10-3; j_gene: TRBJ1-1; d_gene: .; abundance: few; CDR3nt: TGTGCCATCCGGGGGATATCGGACACTGAAGCTTTCTTT; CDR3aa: CAIRGISDTEAFF